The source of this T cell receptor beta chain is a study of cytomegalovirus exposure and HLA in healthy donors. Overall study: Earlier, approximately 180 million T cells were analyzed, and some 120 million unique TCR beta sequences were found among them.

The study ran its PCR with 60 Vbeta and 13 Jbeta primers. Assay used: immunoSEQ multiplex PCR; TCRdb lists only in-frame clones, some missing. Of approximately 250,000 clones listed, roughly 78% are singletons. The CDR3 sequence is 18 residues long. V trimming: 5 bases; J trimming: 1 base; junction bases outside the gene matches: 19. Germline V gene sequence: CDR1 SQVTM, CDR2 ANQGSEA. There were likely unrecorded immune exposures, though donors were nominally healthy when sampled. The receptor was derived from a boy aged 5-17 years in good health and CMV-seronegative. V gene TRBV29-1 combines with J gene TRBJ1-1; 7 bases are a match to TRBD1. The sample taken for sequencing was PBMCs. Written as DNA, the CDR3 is TGCAGCGTTCGTGGTTTCGGGGGACCGGGACAGTCGAACACTGAAGCTTTCTTT. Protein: CSVRGFGGPGQSNTEAFF.